Listed here is a single T cell receptor (beta chain). Its antigen is not identified. The data were taken from a study of cytomegalovirus exposure and HLA in healthy donors. In the study overall: The roughly 120 validation repertoires, a later analysis reported, used the same platform as the roughly 710 first-cohort repertoires.

Sequenced by immunoSEQ multiplex PCR; TCRdb stores in-frame clones only, minus some. The table has 75,000 to 85,000 clones, approximately 91% seen once. Study-level findings and limits: It was found in a later analysis that first-cohort TCR clusters tended to co-occur in the 90 to 150 validation repertoires.

This CDR3 is built from 14 residues. Germline loops: CDR1 SGHNT, CDR2 YYREEE (reference sequence). V lost 5 bases to trimming and J lost 0 bases, with 8 bases between them. The specimen was PBMCs. The rearrangement joins TRBV5-4 to TRBJ2-2; D perhaps matches TRBD1 (5 bases). This TCR was sampled from a man aged 30-40 years in good health and CMV-seronegative. This chain's CDR3 is CASRQGPNTGELFF. CDR3 in DNA: TGTGCCAGCAGGCAGGGTCCGAACACCGGGGAGCTGTTTTTT.